The present T cell receptor beta chain was sequenced within a study of molecular identifiers for immune sequencing clone quantification. Study at large: Replicates involved a five-way split of RNA from around 18,000 or 91,000 naive CD8 cells, with sequencing of four. General study findings and limits: In CMV-specific effectors, clones above 20 copies held over 99% of molecules; naive, under 1%. Barcode collisions between identical TCR molecules could shrink estimates of highly expanded clone sizes.

For bulk TCR libraries, previously described methods and listed TCR primers were used. TCRdb independently ran MiXCR on the PCR reads; one entry per CDR3 protein. This repertoire shows 53,000 or so distinct CDR3 sequences, just over 35% found once; its top ten account for 3.8%. As to this clonotype: Its antigen is currently unknown. This sequence may be a read error, since a much larger clone differs from it by one base.

Input material: naive CD8+ T cells from blood, with Jurkat cell RNA spiked in. Subset noted: FACS-sorted CD8+CD4-CCR7+CD45RA+ naive T cells. The sequence came from a human donor in good health. Some libraries in this study had Jurkat cell RNA spiked in.

The CDR3 DNA sequence: TGTGCCAGCAGCCAAGCCTTGGGTGGAGATACGCTGTATTTT. Residues: CASSQALGGDTLYF. J is TRBJ2-3 and V is TRBV14, with D uncertain. Germline assignment: CDR1 SGHDN and CDR2 FVKESK. This CDR3 spans 14 amino acids.